The 20 T cell receptor beta chains below come from one sample, sequenced in a study of patients and donors after allogeneic stem cell transplantation (dated by TCRdb to about 2020). Library generation was performed with RT-PCR. The run used a NextSeq 550. TCRdb reanalyzed the raw reads on its own, using fastp at Q25 for trimming and MiXCR for clone calling, and kept in-frame beta chains. Merged by CDR3 protein, the rows form single entries marked with the most common genes and DNA. This sample holds fewer than 30,000 distinct CDR3 sequences; 8% to 10% were observed only once. The top ten clones comprise 48% of the sample. Material: blood, either unsorted or a sorted T cell fraction (not recorded which). These TCRs come from a human donor who was either an allogeneic HSCT recipient or a stem cell or donor lymphocyte infusion donor (not recorded which). It is not recorded whose cells these are; they may come from a transplant donor.

This clonotype was found once. Being one base from a much bigger clone, this may be a read error. V and J are TRBV9 and TRBJ2-3; tentative D call: TRBD1 (6 bases). The CDR3 consists of 15 residues. V was shortened by 6 bases and J by 8 bases, with 22 bases between the two germline ends. Germline lookup yields CDR1 SGDLS and CDR2 YYNGEE. CDR3 residues: CASNATGTQIGTQYF. The CDR3 DNA reads as TGTGCCAGCAACGCGACCGGGACACAAATCGGTACGCAGTATTTT.

This clonotype was seen at least ten times. The chain links TRBV11-2 to TRBJ2-1; tentatively, D is TRBD2 (6 bases). Trimming left V 3 bases short and J 4 bases short, with 13 bases between. The CDR3 runs 15 residues. The germline CDR1 and CDR2 sequences are SGHAT and FQNNGV. The CDR3 DNA follows: TGTGCCAGCAGCTTCGTAGCGGACCCTTACAATGAGCAGTTCTTC. Amino acids: CASSFVADPYNEQFF.

The table lists this clonotype with a few counts. The V gene is TRBV4-1, the J gene TRBJ2-2; no clear D gene. The CDR3 is 12 residues long. Germline CDR1 MGHRA, CDR2 YSYEKL. The V gene lost 0 bases and the J gene lost 7 bases, with 3 bases spanning the gap. As DNA, the CDR3 is TGCGCCAGCAGCCAAGAAGTCGGGGAGCTGTTTTTT. It yields the protein CASSQEVGELFF.

This chain joins TRBV11-2 and TRBJ2-7; 7 bases are a match to TRBD1. This CDR3 comprises 13 residues. The germline V gene has CDR1 SGHAT and CDR2 FQNNGV. J was trimmed by 3 bases and V by 7 bases; bases with no gene match: 6. The CDR3, as DNA: TGTGCCAGCACCTCTGGGACAGACTACGAGCAGTACTTC. Translating gives CASTSGTDYEQYF.

Many counts were recorded for this clonotype. The rearrangement links TRBV6-5 to TRBJ1-5; D unclear. Trimming left V 0 bases short and J 9 bases short, with 9 bases between. This CDR3 has 13 residues. Germline CDR1 reads MNHEY; CDR2 reads SVGAGI. CDR3 sequence: CASSYSSERPQHF. The CDR3 bases are TGTGCCAGCAGTTACTCTTCCGAAAGGCCCCAGCATTTT.

This clonotype has a handful of counts. The chain employs TRBV7-9 and TRBJ2-7; D perhaps matches TRBD2 (6 bases). Germline V gene sequence: CDR1 SEHNR, CDR2 FQNEAQ (reference sequence). V lost 7 bases, J lost 3 bases, and 16 bases lay in between. CDR3 length equals 14 residues. CDR3 sequence: CASTPRGLHYEQYF. For the CDR3, the DNA is TGTGCCAGCACTCCACGGGGACTCCACTACGAGCAGTACTTC.

This clonotype was detected many times. The chain has TRBV9 and TRBJ1-2; D is ambiguous. This CDR3 is built from 11 residues. Trimming removed 1 base at V and 9 bases at J, with 7 bases between. CDR1 and CDR2 from the germline V gene are SGDLS and YYNGEE. CDR3 region: CASSVRDSYTF. The CDR3 nucleotides are TGTGCCAGCAGCGTAAGGGATAGCTACACCTTC.

This clonotype has more than one count but fewer than ten. The chain links TRBV18 to TRBJ2-5; possible D gene TRBD2, 5 bases. CDR1 is KGHSH, CDR2 LQKENI, per germline. The CDR3 loop spans 15 amino acids. Trimming removed 3 bases from V and 3 bases from J, with 14 bases in between. CDR3 loop: CASSPLGTEEETQYF. The CDR3 bases are TGTGCCAGCTCACCGTTGGGTACGGAGGAAGAGACCCAGTACTTC.

This clonotype was found many times. This rearrangement joins TRBV5-5 to TRBJ1-1; D might be TRBD1 (5 bases). The V and J ends lost 0 bases and 4 bases respectively, with 10 bases between them. The CDR3 contains 14 residues. Germline-derived CDR1 and CDR2 are SGHKS and YYEKEE (reference sequence). CDR3 sequence: CASSLEGGGTEAFF. For the CDR3, the DNA is TGTGCCAGCAGCTTGGAGGGCGGGGGCACTGAAGCTTTCTTT.

The rearrangement joins TRBV5-4 to TRBJ1-2; TRBD1 aligns across 7 bases. Unmatched junction bases numbered 6, after V lost 4 bases and J lost 0 bases. CDR3 length: 15 residues. From germline, CDR1 is SGHNT and CDR2 YYREEE (reference sequence). The CDR3 protein is CASSPDRRPNYGYTF. The CDR3 coding sequence is TGTGCCAGCAGCCCGGACAGGAGGCCTAACTATGGCTACACCTTC.

At least ten counts were recorded for this clonotype. CDR3 DNA: TGCGCCAGCAGCCTCTCGGCTAGCGGGTCCAATGAGCAGTTCTTC. Its translation is CASSLSASGSNEQFF. This chain uses TRBV5-1 with TRBJ2-1, with 8 bases lining up with TRBD2. V lost 4 bases, J lost 6 bases, and 9 bases stayed unmatched. The CDR3 consists of 15 residues. The V gene's germline CDR1 is SGHRS and CDR2 YFSETQ.

This clonotype was picked up a small number of times. CDR3 region: CASSLDGHSNQPQHF. In DNA, the CDR3 is TGCGCCAGCAGCTTGGACGGGCATAGCAATCAGCCCCAGCATTTT. V gene TRBV5-1 combines with J gene TRBJ1-5; D gene unclear. V dropped 0 bases and J dropped 0 bases, with 7 bases sitting between them. This CDR3 contains 15 residues. CDR1 and CDR2 (germline): SGHRS, YFSETQ.

This clonotype was detected only a few times. The junction and the germline gene differ at one end; a read error may be behind it. V gene TRBV29-1 combines with J gene TRBJ2-7; possibly TRBD1 or TRBD2 for D (5 bases each). The CDR3 is 12 amino acids. The germline gives CDR1 SQVTM, CDR2 ANQGSEA. In DNA form, the CDR3 reads TGCAGCGTTGAAGATCTTATTACGGGACGGGACTTC. Its translation is CSVEDLITGRDF.

The table lists this clonotype with a few counts. This rearrangement joins TRBV5-1 to TRBJ2-5; TRBD2 aligns across 13 bases. The CDR3 contains 16 residues. V lost 4 bases to trimming and J lost 5 bases; unmatched junction nucleotides: 8. Germline CDR1 is SGHRS and CDR2 is YFSETQ. CDR3 bases: TGCGCCAGCAGCCGCTATGGACTAGCGGGAGCTGAGACCCAGTACTTC. Protein: CASSRYGLAGAETQYF.

This chain joins TRBV7-9 and TRBJ2-7, with TRBD2 as a possible D gene (6 bases). Germline values: CDR1 SEHNR, CDR2 FQNEAQ (reference sequence). The CDR3 length is 14 residues. Between the trimmed V and J ends, which lost 1 base and 4 bases, there was a span of 11 bases. CDR3 DNA: TGTGCCAGCAGCTTAGGGGCAGGGAGGTACGAGCAGTACTTC. This encodes CASSLGAGRYEQYF.

Only a few counts were recorded for this clonotype. The chain recombines TRBV2 with TRBJ2-7; no clear D gene. The CDR3 runs 10 residues. Per the germline V gene, CDR1 is SNHLY and CDR2 is FYNNEI. Trimming took off 7 bases at V and 1 base at J, with 2 bases between the two ends. The CDR3 DNA reads as TGTGCCAGCATGTCCTACGAGCAGTACTTC. Its protein product is CASMSYEQYF.

The chain couples TRBV11-3 to TRBJ2-5, with no clear D. CDR1 and CDR2 (germline): SGHNT, YENEEA. The CDR3 sequence is 13 residues long. Trimming stripped 1 base from V and 5 bases from J, with 8 bases between. CDR3 sequence reads: CASSLGGVETQYF. The CDR3 DNA reads TGTGCCAGCAGCTTAGGTGGTGTGGAGACCCAGTACTTC.

In this sample, this clonotype turned up many times. This rearrangement joins TRBV5-1 to TRBJ2-5, with D perhaps assigned TRBD1 or TRBD2 (7 bases each). The CDR3 consists of 15 residues. CDR1 and CDR2 from the germline V gene are SGHRS and YFSETQ. Deletions cut 0 bases from V and 2 bases from J, with 11 bases between. The CDR3 DNA is TGCGCCAGCAGCTTGGGGGGGGGACAGCAAGAGACCCAGTACTTC. It specifies CASSLGGGQQETQYF.

This clonotype has at least ten counts. The chain carries TRBV7-9 and TRBJ1-4; 10 bases are a match to TRBD1. The CDR3 totals 15 residues. From germline, CDR1 is SEHNR and CDR2 FQNEAQ (reference sequence). With V trimmed by 5 bases and J by 3 bases, 3 bases remained unmatched. The CDR3 DNA follows: TGTGCCAGCAGCCGGGACAGGGGCTCTAATGAAAAACTGTTTTTT. This encodes CASSRDRGSNEKLFF. Variable domain in full (rest from reference TRBV7-9 and TRBJ1-4): DTGVSQNPRHKITKRGQNVTFRCDPISEHNRLYWYRQTLGQGPEFLTYFQNEAQLEKSRLLSDRFSAERPKGSFSTLEIQRTEQGDSAMYLCASSRDRGSNEKLFFGSGTQLSVL.

This clonotype is medium-sized. This chain links TRBV15 with TRBJ2-7, with D perhaps TRBD1 (5 bases). The CDR3 runs to 11 residues. Germline CDR1 reads LNHNV; CDR2 reads YYDKDF (reference sequence). Trimming took 3 bases from V and 6 from J, leaving 6 bases between them. The CDR3 DNA reads as TGTGCCACCAGCAGGGGGCTCGAGCAGTACTTC. This sequence encodes CATSRGLEQYF. Using reference TRBV15 and TRBJ2-7 for the parts outside the CDR3, the full variable domain is DAMVIQNPRYQVTQFGKPVTLSCSQTLNHNVMYWYQQKSSQAPKLLFHYYDKDFNNEADTPDNFQSRRPNTSFCFLDIRSPGLGDTAMYLCATSRGLEQYFGPGTRLTVT.